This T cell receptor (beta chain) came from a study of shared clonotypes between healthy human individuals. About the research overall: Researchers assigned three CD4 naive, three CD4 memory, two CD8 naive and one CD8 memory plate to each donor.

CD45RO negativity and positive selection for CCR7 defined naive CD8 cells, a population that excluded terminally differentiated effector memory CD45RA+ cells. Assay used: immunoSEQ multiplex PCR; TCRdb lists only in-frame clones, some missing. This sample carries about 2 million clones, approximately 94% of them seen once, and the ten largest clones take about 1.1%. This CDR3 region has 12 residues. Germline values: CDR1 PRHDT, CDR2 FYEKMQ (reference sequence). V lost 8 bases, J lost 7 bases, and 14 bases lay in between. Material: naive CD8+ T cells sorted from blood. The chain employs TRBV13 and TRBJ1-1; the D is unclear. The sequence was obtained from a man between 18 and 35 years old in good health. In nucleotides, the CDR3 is TGTGCCAGCCAGCTTGTGAACGGTGAAGCTTTCTTT. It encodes CASQLVNGEAFF.